This TCR beta chain was captured in a study of blood T cell repertoires in COVID-19. The assay was immunoSEQ multiplex PCR, and TCRdb's table has in-frame clones only and misses some. The data contain some 300,000 clones, around 91% of them singletons. Looked up from germline, CDR1 is SGHNT and CDR2 is YYREEE (reference sequence). The CDR3 sequence is 14 residues long. The J segment lost 4 bases and the V segment lost 4 bases, leaving 6 bases of the junction unmatched. Allocation to cohorts depended on clinical history reported by the participants. This clonotype was sampled from a woman aged 40-49 years who had recovered from COVID-19. The rearrangement links TRBV5-4 to TRBJ2-5, with 8 bases fitting TRBD2. Sequencing used PBMCs or T cells enriched from blood (not recorded which). The CDR3 protein is CASSQAGAGETQYF. For the CDR3, the DNA is TGTGCCAGCAGCCAAGCGGGGGCAGGAGAGACCCAGTACTTC.